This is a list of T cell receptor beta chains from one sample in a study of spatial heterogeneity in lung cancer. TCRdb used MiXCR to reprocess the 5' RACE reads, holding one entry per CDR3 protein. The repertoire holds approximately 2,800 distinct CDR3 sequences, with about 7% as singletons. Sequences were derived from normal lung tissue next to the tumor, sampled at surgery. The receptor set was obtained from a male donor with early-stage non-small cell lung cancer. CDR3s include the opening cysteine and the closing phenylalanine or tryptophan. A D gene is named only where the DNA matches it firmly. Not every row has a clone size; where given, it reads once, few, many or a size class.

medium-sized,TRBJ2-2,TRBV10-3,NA,TGTGCCATCAGCGCGCCGAACACCGGGGAGCTGTTTTTT,CAISAPNTGELFF
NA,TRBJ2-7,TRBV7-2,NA,TGTGCCAGCAGCGCGGCGGTCCCCTACGAGCAGTACTTC,CASSAAVPYEQYF
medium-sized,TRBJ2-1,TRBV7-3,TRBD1,TGTGCCAGCAGCCTCGGGACAGATTTAGACAATGAGCAGTTCTTC,CASSLGTDLDNEQFF
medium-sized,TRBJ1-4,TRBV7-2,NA,TGTGCCAGCAGCTTAACGGGTCCAACTAATGAAAAACTGTTTTTT,CASSLTGPTNEKLFF
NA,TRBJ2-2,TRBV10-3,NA,TGTGCCATCAGTGAACGTGGTAGCCCAACCGGGGAGCTGTTTTTT,CAISERGSPTGELFF
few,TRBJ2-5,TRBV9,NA,TGTGCCAGCAGCGTAGAAGGGGGGGCTACAGAGACCCAGTACTTC,CASSVEGGATETQYF
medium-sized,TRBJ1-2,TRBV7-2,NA,TGTGCCAGCAGCTTAGTGGGCAGGGACTATGGCTACACCTTC,CASSLVGRDYGYTF
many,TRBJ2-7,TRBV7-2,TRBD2,TGTGCCAGCAGCTTCGCGCCGGGAGGAAACGAGCAGTACTTC,CASSFAPGGNEQYF
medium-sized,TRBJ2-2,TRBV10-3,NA,TGTGCCATCTACGTAGCGCAGACTGCAAACACCGGGGAGCTGTTTTTT,CAIYVAQTANTGELFF
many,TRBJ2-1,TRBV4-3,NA,TGCGCCAGCAGCCAAGGAGAGCGGATGGGGCATGAGCAGTTCTTC,CASSQGERMGHEQFF
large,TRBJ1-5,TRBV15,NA,TGTGCCACCAGCAGAATTTTAGGGACGGCCAATAAGTTGGCCCAGCATTTT,CATSRILGTANKLAQHF
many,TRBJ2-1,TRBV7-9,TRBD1,TGTGCCAGCAGCTTAACCCTAGACAGGGTGACTGAGCAGTTCTTC,CASSLTLDRVTEQFF
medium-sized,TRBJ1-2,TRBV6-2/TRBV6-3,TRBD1,TGTGCCAGCAGGCCGGGACAGGGACTACGTGGCTACACCTTC,CASRPGQGLRGYTF
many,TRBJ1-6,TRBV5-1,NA,TGCGCCAGCAACGACGGGATCCGGGCACCCCTCCACTTT,CASNDGIRAPLHF
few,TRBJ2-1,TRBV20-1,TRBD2,TGCAGTGCTAGATCGGGGGGGGCACTTGAGCAGTTCTTC,CSARSGGALEQFF
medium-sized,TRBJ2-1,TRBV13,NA,TGTGCCAGCAGCTCTCTCTACAATGAGCAGTTCTTC,CASSSLYNEQFF
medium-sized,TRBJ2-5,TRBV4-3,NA,TGCGCCAGCAGCCCCTCCTTGACAGGTCAGCGGGCCCAGTACTTC,CASSPSLTGQRAQYF
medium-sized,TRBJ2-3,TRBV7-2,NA,TGTGCCAGCAGCTTCCTTGGACAGCCCTCAGATACGCAGTATTTT,CASSFLGQPSDTQYF
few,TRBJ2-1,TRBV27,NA,TGTGCCAGCAGTTTAATGTCCGGGTACAATGAGCAGTTCTTC,CASSLMSGYNEQFF
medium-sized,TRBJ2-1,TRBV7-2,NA,TGTGCCAGCAGCTACGCTGATGGGACCTACAATGAGCAGTTCTTC,CASSYADGTYNEQFF
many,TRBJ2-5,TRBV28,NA,TGTGCCAGCAGTTTGAGTAGAGAGACCCAGTACTTC,CASSLSRETQYF
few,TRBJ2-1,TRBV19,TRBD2,TGTGCCAGTACTGTACGAGTGGGGCTAGCGGGAGACCTCCGGTACAATGAGCAGTTCTTC,CASTVRVGLAGDLRYNEQFF
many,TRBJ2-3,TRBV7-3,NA,TGTGCCAGCAGCTTAAAAGGGGGGGCAGATACGCAGTATTTT,CASSLKGGADTQYF
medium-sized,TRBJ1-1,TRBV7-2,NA,TGTGCCAGCAGCTTAGATCTGAACACTGAAGCTTTCTTT,CASSLDLNTEAFF
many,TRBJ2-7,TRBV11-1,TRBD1,TGTGCCAGCAGCAATGACAGGGCCGAGCAGTACTTC,CASSNDRAEQYF
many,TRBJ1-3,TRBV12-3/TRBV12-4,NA,TGTGCCAGCGAGGAACCCTCTGGAAACACCATATATTTT,CASEEPSGNTIYF
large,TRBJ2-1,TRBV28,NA,TGTGCCAGCAGTTGGGACGCCGAGAATGAGCAGTTCTTC,CASSWDAENEQFF
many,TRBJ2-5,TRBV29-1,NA,TGCAGCGTTGAGCAGGCGAGTGTGACCCAGTACTTC,CSVEQASVTQYF
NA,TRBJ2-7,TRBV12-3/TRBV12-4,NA,TGTGCCAGCAGCTCTCGGAGCATCTACGAGCAGTACTTC,CASSSRSIYEQYF
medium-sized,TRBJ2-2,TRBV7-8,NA,TGTGCCAGCAGGACAGGAGCGACCGGGGAGCTGTTTTTT,CASRTGATGELFF
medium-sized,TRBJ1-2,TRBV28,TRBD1,TGTGCCAGCAGAAGAGCCACGACAGGGGGCAGGGGTGGCTACACCTTC,CASRRATTGGRGGYTF
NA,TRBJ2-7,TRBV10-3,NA,TGTGCCATCAGGTCCCCAGGGGAAGCCTACGAGCAGTACTTC,CAIRSPGEAYEQYF
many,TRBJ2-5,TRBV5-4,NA,TGTGCCAGCAAGGTTGGGAGTTCGGAGACCCAGTACTTC,CASKVGSSETQYF
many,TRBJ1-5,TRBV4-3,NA,TGCGCCAGCAGCCAAGAGTTAGGGGGAGGCAATCAGCCCCAGCATTTT,CASSQELGGGNQPQHF
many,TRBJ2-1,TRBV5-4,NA,TGTGCCAGCAGCCAGGGTTCATACAATGAGCAGTTCTTC,CASSQGSYNEQFF
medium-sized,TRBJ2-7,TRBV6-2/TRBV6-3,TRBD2,TGTGCCAGCAGTCCCCAAGCGGGAGGGCCGTACGAGCAGTACTTC,CASSPQAGGPYEQYF
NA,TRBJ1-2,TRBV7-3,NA,TGTGCCAGCAGCATGGGGGCTAACTATGGCTACACCTTC,CASSMGANYGYTF
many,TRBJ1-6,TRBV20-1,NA,TGCAGTGCTAGAGATTCCGGGGGCTCACCCCTCCACTTT,CSARDSGGSPLHF
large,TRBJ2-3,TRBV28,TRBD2,TGTGCCAGCAGTTTCCTAGCGGGCACAGATACGCAGTATTTT,CASSFLAGTDTQYF
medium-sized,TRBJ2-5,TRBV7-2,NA,TGTGCCAGCAGCGCTGACGGGGCTGGAGGGACCCAGTACTTC,CASSADGAGGTQYF
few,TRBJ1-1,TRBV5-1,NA,TGCGCCAGCAGGCAGGGTAGGGCGAACACTGAAGCTTTCTTT,CASRQGRANTEAFF
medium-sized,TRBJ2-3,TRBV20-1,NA,TGCAGTGCCCCTGTCGTGGCCTCCTCGGATGATACGCAGTATTTT,CSAPVVASSDDTQYF
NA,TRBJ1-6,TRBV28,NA,TGTGCCAGCAGTGCGGGACGGTATAATTCACCCCTCCACTTT,CASSAGRYNSPLHF
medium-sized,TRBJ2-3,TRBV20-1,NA,TGCAGTGTCATAGCGGAGTCTAGAGATACGCAGTATTTT,CSVIAESRDTQYF
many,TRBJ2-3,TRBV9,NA,TGTGCCAGCAGCCGAGGAGGTGGGCCAGATACGCAGTATTTT,CASSRGGGPDTQYF
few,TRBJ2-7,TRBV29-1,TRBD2,TGCAGCGTGGTCACTAGCGGGGGCTCCTACGAGCAGTACTTC,CSVVTSGGSYEQYF
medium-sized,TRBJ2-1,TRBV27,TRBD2,TGTGCCAGCAGTATAGCGGGAACATACAATGAGCAGTTCTTC,CASSIAGTYNEQFF
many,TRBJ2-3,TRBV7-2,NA,TGTGCCAGCATCTACGACCGGGCGGCGGATACGCAGTATTTT,CASIYDRAADTQYF
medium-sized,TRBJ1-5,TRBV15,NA,TGTGCCACCAGCAGAGAGAATCAGCCCCAGCATTTT,CATSRENQPQHF
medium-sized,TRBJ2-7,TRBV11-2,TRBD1,TGTGCCAGCAGATGGGGACAGGGGTCGTACGAGCAGTACTTC,CASRWGQGSYEQYF
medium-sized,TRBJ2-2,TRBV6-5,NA,TGTGCCAGCAGTTACCGCTCTGGGAGCGGGGAGCTGTTTTTT,CASSYRSGSGELFF
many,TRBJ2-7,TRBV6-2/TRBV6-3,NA,TGTGCCAGCAGCCGACCTTACCGTTCGGAGGGGAGCTCCTACGAGCAGTACTTC,CASSRPYRSEGSSYEQYF
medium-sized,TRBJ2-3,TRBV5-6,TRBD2,TGTGCCAGCAGCTCCAGACTAGCGGGGGTTATCACAGATACGCAGTATTTT,CASSSRLAGVITDTQYF